A single sample gave rise to the 3 T cell receptor beta chains below, sequenced in a study of cytomegalovirus exposure and HLA in healthy donors. Both 60 Vbeta primers and 13 Jbeta primers went into the PCR. Assay used: immunoSEQ multiplex PCR; TCRdb lists only in-frame clones, some missing. The table lists 100,000 or so clones, over 70% of them singletons, with about 5.7% in the top ten. The source material was PBMCs. The receptors were gathered from a male donor in good health and CMV-seronegative.

The chain uses TRBV2 and TRBJ2-7; D gene ambiguous. The CDR3 runs to 13 residues. In germline, CDR1 is SNHLY, CDR2 FYNNEI. V was clipped by 3 bases and J by 9 bases, with 15 bases between them. This CDR3 is CASSEGSPPSQYF. CDR3 bases: TGTGCCAGCAGTGAGGGCTCCCCCCCGTCGCAGTACTTC.

V usage is TRBV5-1 and J usage is TRBJ2-7; 10 positions match TRBD2. CDR1 is SGHRS, CDR2 YFSETQ, per germline. The junction had 5 bases not matched to a gene; V was cut back by 4 bases and J by 1 base. The CDR3 consists of 15 residues. The CDR3, as DNA: TGCGCCAGCAGCGCAGCGGGAGGGTTATCCTACGAGCAGTACTTC. This codes for CASSAAGGLSYEQYF.

This clone was observed a single time. The chain joins TRBV7-3 to TRBJ2-1; 8 bases are shared with TRBD2. This CDR3 contains 15 residues. Trimming removed 0 bases from V and 3 bases from J; junction bases left unmatched: 1. Germline values: CDR1 SGHTA, CDR2 FQGTGA. Written as DNA, the CDR3 is TGTGCCAGCAGCTTAACGGGACTAGACTACAATGAGCAGTTCTTC. Translated, it gives CASSLTGLDYNEQFF.